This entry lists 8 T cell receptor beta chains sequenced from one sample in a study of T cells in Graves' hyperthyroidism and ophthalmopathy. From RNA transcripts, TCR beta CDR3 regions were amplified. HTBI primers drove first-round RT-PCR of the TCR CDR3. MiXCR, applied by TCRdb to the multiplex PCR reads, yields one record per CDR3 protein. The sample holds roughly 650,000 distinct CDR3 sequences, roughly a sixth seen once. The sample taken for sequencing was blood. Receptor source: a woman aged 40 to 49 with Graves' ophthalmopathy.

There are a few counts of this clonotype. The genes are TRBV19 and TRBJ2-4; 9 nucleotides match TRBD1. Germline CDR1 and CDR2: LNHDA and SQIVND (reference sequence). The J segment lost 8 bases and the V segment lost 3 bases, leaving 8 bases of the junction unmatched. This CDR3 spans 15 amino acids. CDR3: CASSMNRDRVDIQYF. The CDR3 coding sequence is TGTGCCAGTAGTATGAACCGGGACAGGGTGGACATTCAGTACTTC.

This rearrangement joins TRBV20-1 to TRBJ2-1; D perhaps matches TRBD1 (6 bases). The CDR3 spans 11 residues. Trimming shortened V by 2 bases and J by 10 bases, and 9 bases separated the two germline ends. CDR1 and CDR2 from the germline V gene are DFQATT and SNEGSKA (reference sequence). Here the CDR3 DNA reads TGCAGTGCTAGACGTCAGGGGGAGCAGTTCTTC. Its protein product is CSARRQGEQFF.

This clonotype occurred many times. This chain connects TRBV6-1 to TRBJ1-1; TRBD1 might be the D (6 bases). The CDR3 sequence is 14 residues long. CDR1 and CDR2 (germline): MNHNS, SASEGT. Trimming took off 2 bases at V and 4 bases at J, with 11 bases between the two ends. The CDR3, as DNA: TGTGCCAGCAGTGAATTAAAAGGGGGCACTGAAGCTTTCTTT. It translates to CASSELKGGTEAFF.

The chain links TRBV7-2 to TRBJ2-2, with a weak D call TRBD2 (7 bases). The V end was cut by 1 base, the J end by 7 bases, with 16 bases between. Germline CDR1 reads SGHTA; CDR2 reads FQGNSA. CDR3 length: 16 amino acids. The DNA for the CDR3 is TGTGCCAGCAGCTTAGGGGCGGGGGCCCCGGGCGGGGAGCTGTTTTTT. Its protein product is CASSLGAGAPGGELFF.

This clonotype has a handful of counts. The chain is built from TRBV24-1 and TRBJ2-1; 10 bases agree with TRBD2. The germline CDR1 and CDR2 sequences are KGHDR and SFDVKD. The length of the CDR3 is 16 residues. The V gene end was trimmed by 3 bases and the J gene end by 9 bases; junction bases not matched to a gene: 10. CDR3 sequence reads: CATSDPAAGGPSEQFF. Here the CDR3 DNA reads TGTGCCACCAGTGATCCAGCAGCGGGGGGGCCGTCTGAGCAGTTCTTC.

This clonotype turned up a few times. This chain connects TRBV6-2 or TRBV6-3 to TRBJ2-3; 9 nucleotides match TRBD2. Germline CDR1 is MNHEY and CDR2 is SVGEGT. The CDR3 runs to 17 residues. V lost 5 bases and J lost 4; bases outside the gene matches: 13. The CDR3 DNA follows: TGTGCCAGCAGTCAAACCCCTAGCGGGGTGGTGGCAGATACGCAGTATTTT. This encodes CASSQTPSGVVADTQYF.

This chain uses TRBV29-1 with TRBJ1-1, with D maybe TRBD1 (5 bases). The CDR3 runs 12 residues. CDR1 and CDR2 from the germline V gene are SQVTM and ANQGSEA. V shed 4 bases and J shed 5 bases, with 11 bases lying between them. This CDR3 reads CSVVPRGTEAFF. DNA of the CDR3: TGCAGCGTTGTCCCCCGGGGGACTGAAGCTTTCTTT.

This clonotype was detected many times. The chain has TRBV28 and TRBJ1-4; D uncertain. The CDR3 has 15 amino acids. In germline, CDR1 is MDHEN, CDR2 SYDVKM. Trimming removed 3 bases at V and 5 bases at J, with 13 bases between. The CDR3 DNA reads TGTGCCAGCAGTTTGTGGCTACAGAAAAATGAAAAACTGTTTTTT. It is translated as CASSLWLQKNEKLFF.